These T cell receptor beta chains were read from a single sample in a study of OX40 agonist ivuxolimab in advanced cancers. TCRdb's copy holds only in-frame clones and misses some; the assay was immunoSEQ multiplex PCR. The table records under 80,000 clones, around 80% of them present only once. The material was CD4+ or CD8+ T cells sorted from blood, obtained in a trial of the OX40 agonist ivuxolimab. All receptors derive from an adult with an advanced solid tumor such as melanoma, head and neck, liver or kidney cancer. CDR3s include the opening cysteine and the closing phenylalanine or tryptophan. Rows give clone size only sometimes, using once, few, many, or a class for an expanded clone.

clone size	V gene	J gene	CDR3 protein
NA	TRBV6-5	TRBJ2-1	CASRTSGSNEQFF
NA	TRBV18	TRBJ2-1	CASSTSQGYNEQFF
NA	TRBV6-5	TRBJ1-1	CASRPDRRNTEAFF
NA	TRBV6-1	TRBJ2-3	CASSVRGGVTSTDTQYF
NA	TRBV7-7	TRBJ2-1	CASSPGADEQFF
NA	TRBV7-2	TRBJ1-6	CASSLTPGLQGSLHF
NA	TRBV6-1	TRBJ1-4	CASSRERMANEKLFF
NA	TRBV2	TRBJ2-5	CASRRQALETQYF
NA	TRBV4-1	TRBJ2-1	CASSQRLQDFSYNEQFF
few	TRBV9	TRBJ2-7	CASSVGQLAGAYEQYF
once	TRBV7-9	TRBJ2-5	CASTQMAQETQYF
many	TRBV5-1	TRBJ2-1	CASSFLANSNEQFF
NA	TRBV9	TRBJ1-3	CASSHSDRGLGNTIYF
NA	TRBV13	TRBJ2-3	CASSLTGTSGEDTQYF
few	TRBV7-2	TRBJ2-3	CASSFGDRRSTDTQYF
NA	TRBV5-3	TRBJ2-7	CASSAQVGQAGEQYF
once	TRBV2	TRBJ2-2	CASRTGMTDTGELFF
NA	TRBV5-5	TRBJ1-5	CASSRRGRGANQPQHF
NA	TRBV5-1	TRBJ1-1	CASSSGGLGTEAFF
once	TRBV5-4	TRBJ1-6	CASSGEGPVGNSPLHF
NA	TRBV5-6	TRBJ2-7	CASSPWGGVRDRDSYEQYF
once	TRBV5-5	TRBJ2-5	CASSPVAGQETQYF
NA	TRBV19	TRBJ2-3	CASKRRQHTDTQYF
NA	TRBV7-9	TRBJ2-5	CASSQRGGGEETQYF
NA	TRBV10-3	TRBJ2-7	CAIRSTGDYEQYF
NA	TRBV29-1	TRBJ2-2	CSVDRGGGLFF
NA	TRBV7-7	TRBJ1-1	CASSAGVNTEAFF
NA	TRBV30	TRBJ1-5	CAWSLRGGAKGQPQHF
NA	TRBV10-3	TRBJ2-3	CAISEWMGSSSTDTQYF
NA	TRBV29-1	TRBJ1-1	CSSGGTLGGTEAFF
NA	TRBV9	TRBJ2-3	CASSPRRDSTDTQYF
NA	TRBV6-1	TRBJ2-7	CASSEGTTSSYEQYF
NA	TRBV5-1	TRBJ1-1	CASSRGAGNTEAFF
few	TRBV5-1	TRBJ2-1	CASSLEGTGVNEQFF
few	TRBV6-5	TRBJ2-7	CVVHDTYEQYF
NA	TRBV7-2	TRBJ2-5	CASSLGGAIGRETQYF
NA	TRBV12-5	TRBJ2-5	CASGLGGETQYF
few	TRBV5-8	TRBJ1-1	CASSLGQVYFATEAFF
NA	TRBV6-8	TRBJ2-6	CASSYPPGGLSGANVLTF
NA	TRBV7-2	TRBJ1-2	CASSSQARQGAFGGYTF
NA	TRBV15	TRBJ2-5	CATSRDLRGRQETQYF
NA	TRBV19	TRBJ2-1	CASSSSGGRNNEQFF
once	TRBV28	TRBJ2-5	CASSLLSSETQYF